This is a list of T cell receptor beta chains from one sample in a study of PD-L1 blockade in urothelial cancer. Assay: immunoSEQ multiplex PCR; the TCRdb copy retains only in-frame clones and omits some. Of 45,000 to 60,000 clones in the sample, 75% to 90% are singletons; the top ten hold about 1.7%. The material was PBMCs, obtained around atezolizumab (anti-PD-L1) treatment. The receptors stem from a man aged 50 to 59 with urothelial cancer. Each CDR3 is given with its conserved first and last residue. A D gene is named only where the DNA matches it firmly. Size is omitted from some rows. Given values are once, few, many or a class for expanded clones.

j_gene: TRBJ1-5; v_gene: TRBV19; abundance: few; d_gene: .; CDR3aa: CASSMNRGNQPQHF; CDR3nt: TGTGCCAGTAGTATGAACAGGGGCAATCAGCCCCAGCATTTT
j_gene: TRBJ1-1; v_gene: TRBV19; abundance: few; d_gene: TRBD1; CDR3aa: CASSPQGGGTEAFF; CDR3nt: TGTGCCAGTAGTCCTCAGGGGGGTGGCACTGAAGCTTTCTTT
j_gene: TRBJ2-1; v_gene: TRBV19; abundance: few; d_gene: TRBD2; CDR3aa: CASSTGWAGDHSYNEQFF; CDR3nt: TGTGCCAGTAGTACGGGCTGGGCGGGAGACCACTCCTACAATGAGCAGTTCTTC
j_gene: TRBJ2-2; v_gene: TRBV4-1; abundance: .; d_gene: .; CDR3aa: CASRRIGDTGELFF; CDR3nt: TGCGCCAGCAGACGAATAGGGGACACCGGGGAGCTGTTTTTT
j_gene: TRBJ2-1; v_gene: TRBV7-7; abundance: .; d_gene: TRBD2; CDR3aa: CASSLAPSGAYNEQFF; CDR3nt: TGTGCTAGCAGCTTAGCTCCTAGCGGCGCCTACAATGAGCAGTTCTTC
j_gene: TRBJ2-5; v_gene: TRBV5-1; abundance: .; d_gene: .; CDR3aa: CASSLRATGRETQYF; CDR3nt: TGCGCCAGCAGCTTGCGGGCGACAGGAAGGGAGACCCAGTACTTC
j_gene: TRBJ2-6; v_gene: TRBV28; abundance: .; d_gene: .; CDR3aa: CASTRGSGANVLTF; CDR3nt: TGTGCCAGCACTCGGGGCTCTGGGGCCAACGTCCTGACTTTC
j_gene: TRBJ1-1; v_gene: TRBV10-3; abundance: few; d_gene: TRBD1; CDR3aa: CAISGTGGDTEAFF; CDR3nt: TGTGCCATCAGTGGAACAGGGGGTGACACTGAAGCTTTCTTT
j_gene: TRBJ2-3; v_gene: TRBV2; abundance: once; d_gene: TRBD2; CDR3aa: CASSEPGTSGRQDTQYF; CDR3nt: TGTGCCAGCAGTGAACCCGGGACTAGCGGGAGACAAGATACGCAGTATTTT
j_gene: TRBJ2-7; v_gene: TRBV18; abundance: few; d_gene: TRBD2; CDR3aa: CASSVTSGRSYEQYF; CDR3nt: TGTGCCAGCTCGGTCACTAGCGGGAGGTCCTACGAGCAGTACTTC